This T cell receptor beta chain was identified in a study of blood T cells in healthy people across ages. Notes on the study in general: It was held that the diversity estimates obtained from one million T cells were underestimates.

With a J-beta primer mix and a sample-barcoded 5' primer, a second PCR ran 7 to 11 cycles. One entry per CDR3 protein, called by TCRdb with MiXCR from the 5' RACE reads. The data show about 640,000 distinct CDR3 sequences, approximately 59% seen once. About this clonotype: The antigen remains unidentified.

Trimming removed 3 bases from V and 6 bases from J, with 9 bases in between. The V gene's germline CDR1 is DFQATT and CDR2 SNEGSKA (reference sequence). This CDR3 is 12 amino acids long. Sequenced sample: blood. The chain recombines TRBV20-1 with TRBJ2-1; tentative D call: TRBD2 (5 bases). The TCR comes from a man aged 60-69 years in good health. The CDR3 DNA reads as TGCAGTGCTAGGAGGGAAGCCAATGAGCAGTTCTTC. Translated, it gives CSARREANEQFF.